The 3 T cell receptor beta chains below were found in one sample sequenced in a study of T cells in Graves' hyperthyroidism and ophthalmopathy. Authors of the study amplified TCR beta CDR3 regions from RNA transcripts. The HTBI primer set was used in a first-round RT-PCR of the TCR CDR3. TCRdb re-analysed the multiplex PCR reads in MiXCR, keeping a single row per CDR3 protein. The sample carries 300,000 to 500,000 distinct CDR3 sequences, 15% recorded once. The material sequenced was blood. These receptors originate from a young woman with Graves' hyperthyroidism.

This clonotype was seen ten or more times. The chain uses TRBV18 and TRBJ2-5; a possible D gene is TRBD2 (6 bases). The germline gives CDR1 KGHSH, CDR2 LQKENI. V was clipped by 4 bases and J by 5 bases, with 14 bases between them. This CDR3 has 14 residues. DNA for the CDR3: TGTGCCAGCTCACGGGGACTCACGAGGGAGACCCAGTACTTC. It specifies CASSRGLTRETQYF.

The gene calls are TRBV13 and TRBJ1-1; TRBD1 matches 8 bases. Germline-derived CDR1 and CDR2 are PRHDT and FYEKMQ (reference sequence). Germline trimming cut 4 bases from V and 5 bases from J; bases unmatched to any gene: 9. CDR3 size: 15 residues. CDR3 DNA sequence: TGTGCCAGCAGCTCGGAAGGACAGGGAAGGACTGAAGCTTTCTTT. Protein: CASSSEGQGRTEAFF.

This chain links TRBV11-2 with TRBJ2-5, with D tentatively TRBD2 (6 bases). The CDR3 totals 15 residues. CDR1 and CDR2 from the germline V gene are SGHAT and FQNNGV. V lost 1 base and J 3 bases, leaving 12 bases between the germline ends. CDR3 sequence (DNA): TGTGCCAGCAGCTTAGTTGGGGGGTTAAAAGAGACCCAGTACTTC. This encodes CASSLVGGLKETQYF.